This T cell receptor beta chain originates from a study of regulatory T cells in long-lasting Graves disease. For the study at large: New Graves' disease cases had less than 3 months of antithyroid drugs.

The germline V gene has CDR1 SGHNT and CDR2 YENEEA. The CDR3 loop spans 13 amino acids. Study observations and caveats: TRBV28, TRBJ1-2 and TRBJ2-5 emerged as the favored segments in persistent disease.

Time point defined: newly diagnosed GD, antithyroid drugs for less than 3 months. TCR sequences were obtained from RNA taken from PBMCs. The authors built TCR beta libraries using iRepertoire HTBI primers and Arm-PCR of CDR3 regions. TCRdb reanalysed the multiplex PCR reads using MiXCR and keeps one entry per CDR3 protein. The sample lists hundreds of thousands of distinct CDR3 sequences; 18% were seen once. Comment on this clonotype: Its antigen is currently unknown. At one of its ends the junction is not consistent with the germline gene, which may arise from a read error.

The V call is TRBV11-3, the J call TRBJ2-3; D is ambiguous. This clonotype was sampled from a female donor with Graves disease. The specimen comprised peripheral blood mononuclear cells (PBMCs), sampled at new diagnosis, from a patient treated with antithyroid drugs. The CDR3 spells CATNGRSTDAQYF. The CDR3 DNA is TGTGCCACCAACGGCAGAAGCACAGATGCGCAGTATTTT.